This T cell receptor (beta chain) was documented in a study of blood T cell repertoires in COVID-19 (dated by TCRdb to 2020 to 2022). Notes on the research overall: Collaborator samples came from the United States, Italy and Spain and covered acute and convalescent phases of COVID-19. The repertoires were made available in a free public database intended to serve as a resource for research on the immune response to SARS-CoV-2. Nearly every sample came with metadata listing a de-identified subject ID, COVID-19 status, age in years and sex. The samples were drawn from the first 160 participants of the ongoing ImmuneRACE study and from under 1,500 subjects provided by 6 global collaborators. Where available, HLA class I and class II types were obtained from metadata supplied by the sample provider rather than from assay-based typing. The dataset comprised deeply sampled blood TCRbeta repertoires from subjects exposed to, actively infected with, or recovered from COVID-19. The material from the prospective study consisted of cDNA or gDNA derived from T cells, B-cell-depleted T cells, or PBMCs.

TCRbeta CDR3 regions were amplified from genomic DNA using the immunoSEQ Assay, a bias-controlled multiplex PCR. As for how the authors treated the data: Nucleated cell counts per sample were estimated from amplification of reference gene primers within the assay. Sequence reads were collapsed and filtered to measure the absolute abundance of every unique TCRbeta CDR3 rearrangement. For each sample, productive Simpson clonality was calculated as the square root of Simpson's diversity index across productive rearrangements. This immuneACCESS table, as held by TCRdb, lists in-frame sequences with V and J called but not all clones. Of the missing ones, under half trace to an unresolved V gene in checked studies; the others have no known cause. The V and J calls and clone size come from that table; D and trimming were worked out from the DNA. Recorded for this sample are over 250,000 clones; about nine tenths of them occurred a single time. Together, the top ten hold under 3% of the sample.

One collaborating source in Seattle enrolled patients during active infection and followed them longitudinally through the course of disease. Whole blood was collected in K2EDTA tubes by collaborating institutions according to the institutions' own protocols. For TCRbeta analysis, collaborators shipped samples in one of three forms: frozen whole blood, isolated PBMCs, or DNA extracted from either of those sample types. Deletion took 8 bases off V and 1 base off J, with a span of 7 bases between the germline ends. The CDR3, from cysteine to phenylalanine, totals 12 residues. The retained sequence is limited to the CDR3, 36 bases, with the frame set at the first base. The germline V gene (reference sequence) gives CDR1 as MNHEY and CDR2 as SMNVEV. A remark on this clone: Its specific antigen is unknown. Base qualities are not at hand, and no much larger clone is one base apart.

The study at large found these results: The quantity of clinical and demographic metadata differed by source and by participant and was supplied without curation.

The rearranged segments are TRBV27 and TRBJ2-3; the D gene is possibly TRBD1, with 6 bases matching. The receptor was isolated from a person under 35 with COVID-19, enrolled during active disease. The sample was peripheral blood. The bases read TGTGCCAGCGGGGGCGGCACAGATACGCAGTATTTT. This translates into CASGGGTDTQYF.